This record looks at one T cell receptor beta chain sequence and its context. The entry originates in a study of CD8 T cells in Susac syndrome. The RNA input was about 0.5 to 1 ug, and it was reverse transcribed with random hexamers. With immunoSEQ multiplex PCR, TCR beta CDR3 was amplified across 54 Vbeta and 13 Jbeta. Using its own MiXCR run on the immunoSEQ multiplex PCR reads, TCRdb lists one record per CDR3 protein. Of 45,000 to 60,000 distinct CDR3 sequences listed, 90% to 95% are singletons. Negative isolation was used for CD8+ and CD4+ T cells and FACS enrichment for TEMRA cells. The V end lost 9 bases, the J end lost 6 bases, and 21 bases lay between the germline ends. The CDR3 sequence is 14 residues long.

The V call is TRBV12-3 or TRBV12-4, the J call TRBJ2-7; D might be TRBD1 (5 bases). This sequence was found in a human donor in good health. Sequencing input: CD8+ T cells from PBMCs. CDR3 sequence reads: CASSSHWGVGEQYF. The CDR3, as DNA: TGTGCCAGTTCTAGTCATTGGGGCGTTGGCGAGCAGTACTTC.